This T cell receptor (beta chain) was identified during a study of T cell responses to AZD1222 COVID-19 vaccine. Whole-study findings and limits: Close to half of spike-specific TCRs reportedly recognize unmutated variant regions. Spike as a whole was targeted by vaccine-associated CD4 TCRs, dominant at 160-218 and 743-854.

The CDR3 has 14 amino acids. Germline V gene sequence: CDR1 LGHNA, CDR2 YNFKEQ. Trimming stripped 0 bases from V and 7 bases from J, with 12 bases between. Only a few counts were recorded for this clone. Its antigen is as yet unknown. The protocol was immunoSEQ multiplex PCR, while the TCRdb copy is restricted to in-frame clones and leaves out a portion. Here the sample spans roughly 120,000 clones, almost 95% being singletons. The clonotype comes from an adult who received the AZD1222 COVID-19 vaccine. V gene TRBV4-2 combines with J gene TRBJ1-2; the D gene is possibly TRBD1 (5 bases). The sample here was peripheral blood, taken 28 days after the second AZD1222 dose. The CDR3 nucleotides are TGTGCCAGCAGCCAAGAAAAAGGGGCTATTGGCTACACCTTC. Its translation: CASSQEKGAIGYTF.